This T cell receptor beta chain was recorded in a study of beta chain features in type 1 diabetes. Findings and caveats of the study: Cells with high TCR expression could be over-represented by cDNA sequencing.

The ends lost 4 bases at V and 7 bases at J; junction bases unmatched: 8. Germline CDR1 LGHNA, CDR2 YSLEER. This CDR3 contains 14 residues. The entirety of the isolated RNA underwent reverse transcription, so expressed TCRB transcripts were sequenced. TCRdb keeps only in-frame clones here, not all; method: immunoSEQ multiplex PCR. Counted here are 140,000 to 150,000 clones, 40% to 55% occurring once; the ten biggest clones make up around 0.42%. This clone was counted a few times. Its antigen is unidentified. The chain is built from TRBV4-3 and TRBJ2-7; 9 bases are shared with TRBD1. The clonotype was recovered from a man between 18 and 29 years old in good health. The sample taken for sequencing was Tregs from blood. Written as DNA, the CDR3 is TGCGCCAGCAGCCCCGGGACAGGGTGGGCGGAGCAGTACTTC. Amino acid sequence: CASSPGTGWAEQYF.